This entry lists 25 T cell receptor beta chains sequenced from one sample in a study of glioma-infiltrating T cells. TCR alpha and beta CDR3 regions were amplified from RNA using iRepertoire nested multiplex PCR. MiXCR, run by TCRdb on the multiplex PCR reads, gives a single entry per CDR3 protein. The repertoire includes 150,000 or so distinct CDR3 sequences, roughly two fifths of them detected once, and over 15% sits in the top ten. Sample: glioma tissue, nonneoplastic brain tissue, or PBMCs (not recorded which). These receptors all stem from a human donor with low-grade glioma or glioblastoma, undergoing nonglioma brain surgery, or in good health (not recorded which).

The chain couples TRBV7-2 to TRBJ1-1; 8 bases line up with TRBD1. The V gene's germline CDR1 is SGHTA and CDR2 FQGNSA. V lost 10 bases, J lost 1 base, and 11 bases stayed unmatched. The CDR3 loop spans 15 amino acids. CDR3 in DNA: TGTGCCACAAGCAGGTCTGGGACAGGGAACACTGAAGCTTTCTTT. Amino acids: CATSRSGTGNTEAFF.

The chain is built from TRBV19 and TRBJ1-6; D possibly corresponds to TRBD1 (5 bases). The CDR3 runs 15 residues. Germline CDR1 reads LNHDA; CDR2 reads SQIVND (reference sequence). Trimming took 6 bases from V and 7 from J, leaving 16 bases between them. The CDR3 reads CASREGREGNSPLHF. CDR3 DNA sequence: TGTGCCAGTAGAGAAGGACGGGAGGGGAATTCACCCCTCCACTTT.

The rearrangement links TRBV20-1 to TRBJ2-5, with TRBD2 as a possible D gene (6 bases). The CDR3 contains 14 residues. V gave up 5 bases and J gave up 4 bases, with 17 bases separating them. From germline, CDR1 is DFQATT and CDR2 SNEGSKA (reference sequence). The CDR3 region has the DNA TGCAGTGCTGGGACCCCTAGCGCCGGAGAGACCCAGTACTTC. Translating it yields CSAGTPSAGETQYF.

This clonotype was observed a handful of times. In DNA form, the CDR3 reads TGTGCCATCAGTAAGACAGCTAACTATGGCTACACCTTC. Its translation: CAISKTANYGYTF. This chain uses TRBV10-3 with TRBJ1-2, with D possibly matching TRBD1 (5 bases). Trimming pared 5 bases from V and 0 bases from J, leaving 7 bases between. Germline CDR1 and CDR2: ENHRY and SYGVKD. The CDR3 is made up of 13 amino acids.

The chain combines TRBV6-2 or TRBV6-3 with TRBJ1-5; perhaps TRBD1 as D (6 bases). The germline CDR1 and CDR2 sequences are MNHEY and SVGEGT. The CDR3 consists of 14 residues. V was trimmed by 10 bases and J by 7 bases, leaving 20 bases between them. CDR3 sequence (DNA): TGTGCCATCAGGCCAGCAGGGGAAGGCCAGCCCCAGCATTTT. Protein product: CAIRPAGEGQPQHF.

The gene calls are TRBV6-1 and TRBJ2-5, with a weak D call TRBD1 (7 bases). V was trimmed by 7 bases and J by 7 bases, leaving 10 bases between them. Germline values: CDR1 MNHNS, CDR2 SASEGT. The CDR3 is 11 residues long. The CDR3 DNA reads TGTGCCAGCACGGAGGGGGCGACCCAGTACTTC. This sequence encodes CASTEGATQYF.

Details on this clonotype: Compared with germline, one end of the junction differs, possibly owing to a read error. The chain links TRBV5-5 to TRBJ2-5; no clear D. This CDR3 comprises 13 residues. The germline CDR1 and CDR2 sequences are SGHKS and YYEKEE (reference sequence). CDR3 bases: TGTGCCCGCAGCCCCACCCCGGATGAGACCCAGTACTTC. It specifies CARSPTPDETQYF.

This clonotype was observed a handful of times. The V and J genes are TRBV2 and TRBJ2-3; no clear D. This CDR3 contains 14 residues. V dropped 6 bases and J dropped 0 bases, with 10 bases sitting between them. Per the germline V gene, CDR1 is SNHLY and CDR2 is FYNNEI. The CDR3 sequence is CASRRTVSTDTQYF. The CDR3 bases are TGTGCCAGCAGAAGGACGGTTAGCACAGATACGCAGTATTTT.

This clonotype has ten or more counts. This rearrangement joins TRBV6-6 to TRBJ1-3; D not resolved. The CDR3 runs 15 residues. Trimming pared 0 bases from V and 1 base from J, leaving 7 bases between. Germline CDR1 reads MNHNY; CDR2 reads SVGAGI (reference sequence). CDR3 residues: CASSYSITSGNTIYF. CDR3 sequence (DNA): TGTGCCAGCAGTTACTCGATTACATCTGGAAACACCATATATTTT.

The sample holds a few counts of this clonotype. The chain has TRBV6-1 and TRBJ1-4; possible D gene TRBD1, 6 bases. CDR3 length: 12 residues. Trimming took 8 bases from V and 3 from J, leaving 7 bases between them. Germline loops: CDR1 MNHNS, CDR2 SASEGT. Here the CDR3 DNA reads TGTGCCAGCGGACAGCCTAATGAAAAACTGTTTTTT. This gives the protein CASGQPNEKLFF.

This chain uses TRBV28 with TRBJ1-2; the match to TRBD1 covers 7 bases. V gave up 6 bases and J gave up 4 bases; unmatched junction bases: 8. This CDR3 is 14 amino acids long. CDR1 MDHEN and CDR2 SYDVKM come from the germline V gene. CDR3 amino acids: CASRLGGFGYGYTF. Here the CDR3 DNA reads TGTGCCAGCAGGTTAGGGGGCTTCGGCTATGGCTACACCTTC.

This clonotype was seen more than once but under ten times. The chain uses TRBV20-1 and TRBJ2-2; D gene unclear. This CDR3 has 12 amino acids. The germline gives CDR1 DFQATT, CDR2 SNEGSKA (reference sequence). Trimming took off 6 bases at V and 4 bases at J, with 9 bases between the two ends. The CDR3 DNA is TGCAGTGCACTCGCCGGCACCGGGGAGCTGTTTTTT. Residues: CSALAGTGELFF.

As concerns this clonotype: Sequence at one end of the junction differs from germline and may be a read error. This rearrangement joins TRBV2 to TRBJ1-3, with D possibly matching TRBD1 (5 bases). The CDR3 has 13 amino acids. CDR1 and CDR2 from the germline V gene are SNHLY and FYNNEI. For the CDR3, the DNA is TGTGCCAGCGGGGGTGTCTCTGGAAGCACCATATATTTT. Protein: CASGGVSGSTIYF.

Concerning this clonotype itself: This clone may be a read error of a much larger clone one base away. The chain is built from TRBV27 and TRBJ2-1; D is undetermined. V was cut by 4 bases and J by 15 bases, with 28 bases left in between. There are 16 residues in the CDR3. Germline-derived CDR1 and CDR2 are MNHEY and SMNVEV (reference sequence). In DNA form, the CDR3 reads TGTGCCAGCAGTTACGCGAAATCGACAAAGAAAGGGTTAGTGTTCTTC. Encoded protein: CASSYAKSTKKGLVFF.

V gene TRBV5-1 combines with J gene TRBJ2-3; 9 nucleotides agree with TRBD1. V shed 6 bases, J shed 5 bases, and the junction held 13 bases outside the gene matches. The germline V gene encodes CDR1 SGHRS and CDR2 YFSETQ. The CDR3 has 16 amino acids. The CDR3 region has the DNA TGCGCCAGCACCCCGTTAGGGACAGGGCAGGAAGATACGCAGTATTTT. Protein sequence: CASTPLGTGQEDTQYF.

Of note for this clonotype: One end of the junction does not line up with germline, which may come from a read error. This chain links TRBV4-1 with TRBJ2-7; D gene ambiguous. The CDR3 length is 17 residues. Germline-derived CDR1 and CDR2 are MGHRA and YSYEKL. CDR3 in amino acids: CASSQALGPQIGYEQHF. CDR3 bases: TGCGCCAGCAGCCAAGCGCTGGGCCCACAGATTGGGTACGAGCAGCACTTC.

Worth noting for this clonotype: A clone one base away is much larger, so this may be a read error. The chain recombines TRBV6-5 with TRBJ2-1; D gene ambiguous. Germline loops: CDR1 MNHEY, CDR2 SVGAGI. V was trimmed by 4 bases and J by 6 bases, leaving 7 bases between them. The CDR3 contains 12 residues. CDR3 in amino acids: CASSWTPNEQFF. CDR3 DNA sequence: TGTGCCAGCAGTTGGACCCCCAATGAGCAGTTCTTC.

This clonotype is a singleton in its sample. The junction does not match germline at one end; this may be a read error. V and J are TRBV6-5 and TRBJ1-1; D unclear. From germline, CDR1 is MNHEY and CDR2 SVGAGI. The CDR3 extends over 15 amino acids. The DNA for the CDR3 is TGTGCCATCAGTGAGTCTAAGGTCGCCAACTCTGAAGCTTTCTTT. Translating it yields CAISESKVANSEAFF.

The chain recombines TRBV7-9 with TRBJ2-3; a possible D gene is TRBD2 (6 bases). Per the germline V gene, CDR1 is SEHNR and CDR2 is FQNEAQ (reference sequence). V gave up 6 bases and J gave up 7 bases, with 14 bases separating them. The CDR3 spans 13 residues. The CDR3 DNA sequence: TGTGCCAGCAGTCCAGCGGGCCCACATACGCAGTATTTT. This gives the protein CASSPAGPHTQYF. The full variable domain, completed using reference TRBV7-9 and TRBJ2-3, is DTGVSQNPRHKITKRGQNVTFRCDPISEHNRLYWYRQTLGQGPEFLTYFQNEAQLEKSRLLSDRFSAERPKGSFSTLEIQRTEQGDSAMYLCASSPAGPHTQYFGPGTRLTVL.

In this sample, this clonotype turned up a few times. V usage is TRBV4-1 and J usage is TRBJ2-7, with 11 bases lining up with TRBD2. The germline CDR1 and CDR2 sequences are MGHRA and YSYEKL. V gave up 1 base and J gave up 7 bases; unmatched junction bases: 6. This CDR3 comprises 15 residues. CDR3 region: CASSQGTSGSEEQYF. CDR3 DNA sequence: TGCGCCAGCAGCCAAGGCACTAGCGGGAGTGAAGAGCAGTACTTC.

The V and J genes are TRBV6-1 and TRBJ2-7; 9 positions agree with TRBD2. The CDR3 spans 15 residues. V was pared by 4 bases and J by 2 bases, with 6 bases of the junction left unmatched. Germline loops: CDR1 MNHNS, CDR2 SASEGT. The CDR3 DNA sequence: TGTGCCAGCAGTGCCGGGACTAGCAACACCTACGAGCAGTACTTC. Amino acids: CASSAGTSNTYEQYF.

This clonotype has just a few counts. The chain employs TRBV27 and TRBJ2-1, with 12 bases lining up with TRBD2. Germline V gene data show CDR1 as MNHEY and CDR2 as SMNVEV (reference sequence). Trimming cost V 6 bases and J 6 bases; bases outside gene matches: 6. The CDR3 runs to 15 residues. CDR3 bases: TGTGCCAGCAGCTATTCGGGACTAGCGGGCAATGAGCAGTTCTTC. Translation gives CASSYSGLAGNEQFF.

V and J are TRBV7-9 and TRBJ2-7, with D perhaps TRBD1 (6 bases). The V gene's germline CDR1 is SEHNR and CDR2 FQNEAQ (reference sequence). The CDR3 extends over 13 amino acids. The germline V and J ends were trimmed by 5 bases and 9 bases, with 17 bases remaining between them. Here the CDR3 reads CASSRGQQRPQYF. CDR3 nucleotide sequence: TGTGCCAGCAGCCGCGGACAGCAGCGACCGCAGTACTTC.

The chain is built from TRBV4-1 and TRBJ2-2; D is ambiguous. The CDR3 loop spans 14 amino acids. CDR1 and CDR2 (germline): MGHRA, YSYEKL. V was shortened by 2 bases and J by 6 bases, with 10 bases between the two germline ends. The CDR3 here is CASSQSRAAGELFF. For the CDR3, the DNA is TGCGCCAGCAGCCAAAGCCGAGCTGCCGGGGAGCTGTTTTTT.

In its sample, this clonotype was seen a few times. CDR3 bases: TGTGCCAGCAGTCCTAGACAGGGGACAGATACGCAGTATTTT. Translating it yields CASSPRQGTDTQYF. This sequence joins TRBV6-1 and TRBJ2-3, with 8 bases fitting TRBD1. There are 14 residues in the CDR3. Germline values: CDR1 MNHNS, CDR2 SASEGT. Trimming cost V 5 bases and J 3 bases; bases outside gene matches: 4.